This TCR beta chain came from a study of beta chain features in type 1 diabetes. Whole-study context: Examination of sorted cells across all samples involved roughly 100 million cells.

V lost 2 bases and J lost 1, with 12 bases in between. Germline assignment: CDR1 SGDLS and CDR2 YYNGEE. This CDR3 region has 15 residues. The investigators reverse transcribed all of the isolated RNA, so they sequenced expressed TCRB transcripts. Sequenced by immunoSEQ multiplex PCR; TCRdb stores in-frame clones only, minus some. Counted here are more than 250,000 clones, approximately 16% occurring once; the ten biggest clones make up roughly 0.015%. In its sample, this clone was seen a few times. Its specificity is not known. Study-level points and caveats: Shortening of TCRB CDR3s, moderate but significant, appeared in all four CD4+ subsets of Type 1 diabetes patients. VDJ junctions in type 1 diabetes patients carried more deletions and fewer insertions. The question left open here concerned HLA type influencing TCRB rearrangement.

The chain combines TRBV9 with TRBJ2-5; weak D call: TRBD1 (6 bases). The sample was naive CD4+ T cells from blood. This clonotype was obtained from a man aged 18-30 years with type 1 diabetes. The CDR3 nucleotides read TGTGCCAGCAGCGTCATGGGGACATCCCAAGAGACCCAGTACTTC. Its translation is CASSVMGTSQETQYF.